Listed here are 31 T cell receptor beta chains from one sample, sequenced in a study of blood T cell repertoires in COVID-19. Measured with immunoSEQ multiplex PCR; TCRdb has only the in-frame clones, and not every one. The sample records about 160,000 clones, approximately 86% being singletons. Sequencing was done on a sample of peripheral blood. The source is a woman aged 40 to 50 with COVID-19, enrolled during active disease.

The J gene is TRBJ1-1, the V gene TRBV5-4; the D is unclear. The CDR3 spans 15 residues. Trimming removed 3 bases from V and 1 base from J, with 13 bases in between. In germline, CDR1 is SGHNT, CDR2 YYREEE (reference sequence). CDR3: CASSSKTSWNTEAFF. The CDR3, as DNA: TGTGCCAGCAGCTCGAAGACAAGTTGGAACACTGAAGCTTTCTTT.

The DNA for the CDR3 is TGTGCCCGGCGGGACAGGGGCGAAAGAACGCAGTATTTT. Translated: CARRDRGERTQYF. This chain uses TRBV30 with TRBJ2-3; 10 bases are shared with TRBD1. V lost 8 bases, J lost 9 bases, and 11 bases stayed unmatched. The CDR3 totals 13 residues. CDR1 is GTSNPN and CDR2 is SVGIG in the germline V gene (reference sequence).

J is TRBJ2-3 and V is TRBV19; 12 bases are shared with TRBD1. This CDR3 has 15 residues. Germline V gene lookup returns CDR1 LNHDA and CDR2 SQIVND (reference sequence). J was trimmed by 8 bases and V by 3 bases; bases with no gene match: 6. CDR3 DNA sequence: TGTGCCAGTAGTATCCGGGACAGGGGGCCGGGTACGCAGTATTTT. It is translated as CASSIRDRGPGTQYF. The whole variable domain, remainder taken from reference TRBV19 and TRBJ2-3, is DGGITQSPKYLFRKEGQNVTLSCEQNLNHDAMYWYRQDPGQGLRLIYYSQIVNDFQKGDIAEGYSVSREKKESFPLTVTSAQKNPTAFYLCASSIRDRGPGTQYFGPGTRLTVL.

DNA for the CDR3: TGTGCCAGCACCCGTGGTAGGGGACAGGGTTACAATGAGCAGTTCTTC. Amino acid sequence: CASTRGRGQGYNEQFF. V usage is TRBV11-2 and J usage is TRBJ2-1; the match to TRBD1 covers 9 bases. The CDR3 totals 16 residues. From germline, CDR1 is SGHAT and CDR2 FQNNGV. V shed 7 bases and J 4 bases; nucleotides not matched to a gene: 11.

As DNA, the CDR3 is TGTGCCAGCAGTACGACCGCGGCGGATGAAAAACTGTTTTTT. Encoded protein: CASSTTAADEKLFF. The chain employs TRBV28 and TRBJ1-4; D gene uncertain. The CDR3 has 14 residues. V shed 5 bases and J shed 6 bases, with 13 bases lying between them. Germline V gene lookup returns CDR1 MDHEN and CDR2 SYDVKM. The whole variable domain, remainder taken from reference TRBV28 and TRBJ1-4, is DVKVTQSSRYLVKRTGEKVFLECVQDMDHENMFWYRQDPGLGLRLIYFSYDVKMKEKGDIPEGYSVSREKKERFSLILESASTNQTSMYLCASSTTAADEKLFFGSGTQLSVL.

The chain uses TRBV4-1 and TRBJ2-7, with 9 bases lining up with TRBD1. This CDR3 has 15 amino acids. V lost 2 bases to trimming and J lost 3 bases; unmatched junction nucleotides: 5. CDR1 and CDR2 from the germline V gene are MGHRA and YSYEKL. The CDR3 loop is CASSQTGTGNYEQYV. The CDR3 region has the DNA TGCGCCAGCAGCCAAACCGGGACAGGGAACTACGAGCAGTACGTC.

The chain is built from TRBV3-1 (or the pseudogene TRBV3-2) and TRBJ1-1, with D possibly matching TRBD1 (6 bases). V was cut by 3 bases and J by 1 base, with 15 bases left in between. The CDR3 loop spans 16 amino acids. Germline V gives CDR1 LGHDT, CDR2 YNNKEL (reference sequence). CDR3 nucleotides: TGTGCCAGCAGCCATCTTCTTTCCAGGGGGAACACTGAAGCTTTCTTT. It translates to CASSHLLSRGNTEAFF.

The J gene is TRBJ1-3, the V gene TRBV6-5; TRBD1 agrees at 7 bases. This CDR3 has 15 residues. CDR1 is MNHEY and CDR2 is SVGAGI in the germline V gene. Losses at the gene ends were 4 bases for V and 3 bases for J; bases not matched to a gene: 6. The CDR3 nucleotides read TGTGCCAGCAGTTTGGCAGGGGGGCTTGGAAACACCATATATTTT. Amino acid sequence: CASSLAGGLGNTIYF.

The chain recombines TRBV9 with TRBJ1-1; D ambiguous. The germline V and J ends were trimmed by 3 bases and 0 bases, with 6 bases remaining between them. Germline V gene sequence: CDR1 SGDLS, CDR2 YYNGEE. CDR3 length: 13 amino acids. For the CDR3, the DNA is TGTGCCAGCAGCGGGGCATTGAACACTGAAGCTTTCTTT. Amino acids: CASSGALNTEAFF.

The chain uses TRBV2 and TRBJ1-2; 11 nucleotides line up with TRBD1. The V gene's germline CDR1 is SNHLY and CDR2 FYNNEI. The CDR3 covers 16 residues. V shed 6 bases, J shed 4 bases, and the junction held 10 bases outside the gene matches. This chain's CDR3 is CASRRDRGSRIYGYTF. For the CDR3, the DNA is TGTGCCAGCAGGAGGGACAGGGGGAGTCGAATCTATGGCTACACCTTC.

The chain links TRBV5-8 to TRBJ2-7, with no clear D. Trimming left V 0 bases short and J 4 bases short, with 11 bases between. The CDR3 is 14 amino acids. Germline assignment: CDR1 SGHTS and CDR2 YDEGEE. CDR3 region: CASSLAVSRYEQYF. The CDR3 coding sequence is TGTGCCAGCAGCTTGGCGGTTTCAAGATACGAGCAGTACTTC.

DNA for the CDR3: TGTGCCAGCAGACCGGGACTAGCGTTTAGTGAGCAGTTCTTC. Amino acid sequence: CASRPGLAFSEQFF. The chain carries TRBV2 and TRBJ2-1; 10 bases are shared with TRBD2. V gave up 6 bases and J gave up 9 bases; unmatched junction bases: 8. Germline values: CDR1 SNHLY, CDR2 FYNNEI. This CDR3 is built from 14 residues.

The CDR3 DNA sequence: TGTGCCAGCGGGGCTAGCGGAACCCTTAGTACCGGGGAGCTGTTTTTT. Its protein is CASGASGTLSTGELFF. The V and J genes are TRBV9 and TRBJ2-2; 7 positions match TRBD2. Germline values: CDR1 SGDLS, CDR2 YYNGEE. The CDR3 is 16 amino acids. The junction had 14 bases not matched to a gene; V was cut back by 7 bases and J by 5 bases.

The chain carries TRBV19 and TRBJ1-5; weak D call: TRBD1 (5 bases). Germline CDR1 and CDR2: LNHDA and SQIVND (reference sequence). Trimming shortened V by 3 bases and J by 4 bases, and 16 bases separated the two germline ends. The CDR3 loop spans 16 amino acids. Here the CDR3 reads CASSMGQGQRNQPQHF. CDR3 in DNA: TGTGCCAGTAGTATGGGGCAGGGTCAGAGAAATCAGCCCCAGCATTTT.

This clone was seen only once. V is TRBV2 and J is TRBJ1-2, with 7 bases that match TRBD1. Per germline, CDR1 SNHLY and CDR2 FYNNEI. V shed 6 bases, J shed 5 bases, and the junction held 6 bases outside the gene matches. The CDR3 sequence is 13 residues long. The CDR3 nucleotides are TGTGCCAGCAGAGGGGACAGCGGGTATGGCTACACCTTC. Amino acid sequence: CASRGDSGYGYTF.

The J gene is TRBJ2-1, the V gene TRBV21-1; the table's D call, TRBD2, has no DNA check behind it. TRBV21-1 is recorded as a pseudogene. CDR3 length: 16 amino acids. In DNA form, the CDR3 reads TGTGCCAGCAGTGAACGTCGTGAGAGCTCCTACAATGAGCAGTTCTTC. Translating it yields CASSERRESSYNEQFF.

The chain carries TRBV6-5 and TRBJ1-6; TRBD1 matches 7 bases. The CDR3 extends over 14 amino acids. Germline CDR1 and CDR2: MNHEY and SVGAGI. J was trimmed by 7 bases and V by 6 bases; bases with no gene match: 6. The CDR3 loop is CASSPGQLNSPLHF. CDR3 sequence (DNA): TGTGCCAGCAGCCCGGGACAGCTCAATTCACCCCTCCACTTT.

The chain joins TRBV7-9 to TRBJ2-2, with TRBD1 matching 7 bases. V was clipped by 5 bases and J by 5 bases; unmatched bases: 5. The CDR3 is made up of 14 amino acids. From germline, CDR1 is SEHNR and CDR2 FQNEAQ (reference sequence). CDR3 sequence (DNA): TGTGCCAGCAGCAAAGGGGGCACTACCGGGGAGCTGTTTTTT. It translates to CASSKGGTTGELFF.

The chain employs TRBV27 and TRBJ1-2; possibly TRBD1 for D (5 bases). Trimming cost V 2 bases and J 6 bases, with 10 bases left between them. The germline V gene encodes CDR1 MNHEY and CDR2 SMNVEV (reference sequence). This CDR3 region has 13 residues. The CDR3 region is CASSLNRWDGYTF. The CDR3 DNA reads TGTGCCAGCAGTTTAAACAGGTGGGATGGCTACACCTTC.

The J gene is TRBJ2-1, the V gene TRBV12-5; D unresolved. From germline, CDR1 is LGHNT and CDR2 FRNRAP. This CDR3 has 12 amino acids. V lost 6 bases and J lost 8, with 11 bases in between. CDR3 sequence reads: CASGAVSHEQFF. The DNA of the CDR3 is TGTGCTAGTGGGGCCGTTTCCCATGAGCAGTTCTTC. Drawing the rest from reference TRBV12-5 and TRBJ2-1, the complete variable domain is DARVTQTPRHKVTEMGQEVTMRCQPILGHNTVFWYRQTMMQGLELLAYFRNRAPLDDSGMPKDRFSAEMPDATLATLKIQPSEPRDSAVYFCASGAVSHEQFFGPGTRLTVL.

This chain connects TRBV28 to TRBJ2-7; 9 positions agree with TRBD2. V trimming: 5 bases; J trimming: 3 bases; junction bases outside the gene matches: 5. Germline CDR1 and CDR2: MDHEN and SYDVKM. This CDR3 spans 14 amino acids. CDR3 sequence: CASSPLAGDYEQYF. The DNA of the CDR3 is TGTGCCAGCAGTCCGTTAGCGGGAGACTACGAGCAGTACTTC.

The J gene is TRBJ1-3, the V gene TRBV9; maybe TRBD1 (6 bases). This CDR3 contains 15 residues. Per the germline V gene, CDR1 is SGDLS and CDR2 is YYNGEE. Trimming stripped 4 bases from V and 0 bases from J, with 11 bases between. The CDR3 loop reads CASSRGGDSGNTIYF. CDR3 DNA sequence: TGTGCCAGCAGCAGAGGGGGGGACTCTGGAAACACCATATATTTT.

The CDR3 reads CASSSVYNYGYTF. CDR3 DNA: TGTGCCAGCAGTTCCGTTTATAACTATGGCTACACCTTC. This chain connects TRBV28 to TRBJ1-2; no clear D. The V end was cut by 4 bases, the J end by 1 base, with 7 bases between. Germline V lookup: CDR1 MDHEN, CDR2 SYDVKM. The CDR3 extends over 13 amino acids.

CDR3 nucleotides: TGTGCCAGCAGCTTAGGGCAGTCGAACACTGAAGCTTTCTTT. Translating it yields CASSLGQSNTEAFF. V and J are TRBV7-9 and TRBJ1-1, with D uncertain. V was pared by 1 base and J by 1 base, with 7 bases between. The CDR3 runs 14 residues. Germline-derived CDR1 and CDR2 are SEHNR and FQNEAQ (reference sequence).

J is TRBJ2-4 and V is TRBV7-2; D is perhaps TRBD1 (6 bases). Trimming took 1 base from V and 3 from J, leaving 10 bases between them. There are 15 residues in the CDR3. Per germline, CDR1 SGHTA and CDR2 FQGNSA. As DNA, the CDR3 is TGTGCCAGCAGCTTAGGGGGGCCGGGCAAAAACATTCAGTACTTC. It specifies CASSLGGPGKNIQYF.

V usage is TRBV3-1 (or the pseudogene TRBV3-2) and J usage is TRBJ2-4; D unresolved. The CDR3 consists of 14 residues. In germline, CDR1 is LGHDT, CDR2 YNNKEL (reference sequence). Trimming stripped 4 bases from V and 0 bases from J, with 7 bases between. CDR3 loop: CASSRLLAKNIQYF. For the CDR3, the DNA is TGTGCCAGCAGCCGACTCTTAGCCAAAAACATTCAGTACTTC.

CDR3 sequence (DNA): TGTGCCACCAGCAGAGACCGTTCCGGGACAGGGTTAGTCCGCGATGAAAAACTGTTTTTT. It specifies CATSRDRSGTGLVRDEKLFF. The V call is TRBV15, the J call TRBJ1-4; 9 nucleotides line up with TRBD1. CDR3 size: 20 residues. Germline V CDR1 and CDR2: LNHNV, YYDKDF (reference sequence). The trim removed 0 bases at V and 6 bases at J, leaving 17 bases unmatched.

The chain combines TRBV2 with TRBJ1-5; 7 bases line up with TRBD1. Germline trimming cut 9 bases from V and 0 bases from J; bases unmatched to any gene: 5. Germline-derived CDR1 and CDR2 are SNHLY and FYNNEI. The CDR3 is made up of 14 amino acids. CDR3 amino acids: CARRDRHSNQPQHF. DNA for the CDR3: TGTGCCAGACGGGACAGACATAGCAATCAGCCCCAGCATTTT.

The V call is TRBV7-8, the J call TRBJ2-1; D may be TRBD1 (6 bases). The germline V and J ends were trimmed by 2 bases and 0 bases, with 14 bases remaining between them. CDR3 length equals 17 residues. Germline lookup yields CDR1 SGHVS and CDR2 FQNEAQ. CDR3 amino acids: CASSLWDMLSSYNEQFF. In DNA form, the CDR3 reads TGTGCCAGCAGCTTATGGGACATGCTGAGCTCCTACAATGAGCAGTTCTTC.

This chain uses TRBV9 with TRBJ2-7; tentatively, D is TRBD2 (6 bases). The germline CDR1 and CDR2 sequences are SGDLS and YYNGEE. The CDR3 length is 12 residues. The V end was cut by 4 bases, the J end by 5 bases, with 10 bases between. The CDR3 bases are TGTGCCAGCAGCCCTCGCGGGGACGAGCAGTACTTC. This codes for CASSPRGDEQYF.

This chain links TRBV27 with TRBJ2-2; 9 bases line up with TRBD1. The CDR3 loop spans 17 amino acids. V was clipped by 3 bases and J by 3 bases; unmatched bases: 8. CDR1 and CDR2 (germline): MNHEY, SMNVEV (reference sequence). CDR3 nucleotides: TGTGCCAGCAGTTTCCAGCCGGGACAGGGCGACACCGGGGAGCTGTTTTTT. Translation: CASSFQPGQGDTGELFF.